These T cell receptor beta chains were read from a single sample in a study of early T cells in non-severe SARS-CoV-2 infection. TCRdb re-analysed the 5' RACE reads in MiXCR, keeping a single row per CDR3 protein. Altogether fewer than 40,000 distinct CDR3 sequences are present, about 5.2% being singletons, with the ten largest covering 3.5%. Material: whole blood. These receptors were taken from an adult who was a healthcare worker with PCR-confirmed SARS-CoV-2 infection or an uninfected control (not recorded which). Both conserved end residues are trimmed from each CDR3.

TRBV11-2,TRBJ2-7,ASSLDRAQPYEQY
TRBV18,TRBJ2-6,ASSLRRGAGANVLT
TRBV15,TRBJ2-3,ATSREAGGGTDTQY
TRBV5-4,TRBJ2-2,ASSLDGTRLAGELF
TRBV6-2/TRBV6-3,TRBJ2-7,ASSYSGSVHEQY
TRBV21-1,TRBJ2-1,ASAGCTNEQF
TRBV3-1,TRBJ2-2,ASSQDTLKTGELF
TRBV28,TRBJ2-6,ASSLLSGSGSPGANVLT
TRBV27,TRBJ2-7,ASSSATGQFYEQY
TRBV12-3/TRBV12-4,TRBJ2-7,ASSFAGYEQY
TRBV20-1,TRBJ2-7,SAGGLAKNEQY
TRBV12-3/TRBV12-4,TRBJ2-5,ASSSSAHQETQY
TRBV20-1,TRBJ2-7,SAKGLAGVAYEQY
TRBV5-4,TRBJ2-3,ASSSWTSGLRDTQY
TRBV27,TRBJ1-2,ASSLSKGGYGYT
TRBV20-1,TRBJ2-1,SASTSGRAAEQF
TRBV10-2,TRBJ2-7,ASGGGINEQY
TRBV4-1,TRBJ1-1,ASSHRGQGLNRAEAF
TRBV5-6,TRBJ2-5,ASSLGDRNQETQY
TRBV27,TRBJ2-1,ASSLSGNHNEQF
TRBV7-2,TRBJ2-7,ASSSRDGVYEQY
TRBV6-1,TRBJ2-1,ASSERPAGDYNEQF
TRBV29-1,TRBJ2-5,SVINRVLGTQY
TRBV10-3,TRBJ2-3,AIAPGLATDTQY
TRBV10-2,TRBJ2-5,ASREGQVGETQY
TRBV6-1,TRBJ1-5,ASSGEQPQH
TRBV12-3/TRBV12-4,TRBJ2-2,ALKPGANTGELF
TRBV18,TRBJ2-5,ASSPPGPEETQY
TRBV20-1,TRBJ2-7,SAENSGGGHYEQY
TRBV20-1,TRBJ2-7,SADADRAGEQY
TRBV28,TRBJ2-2,ASSSSGGLTGELF
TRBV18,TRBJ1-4,ASSLRLGELF
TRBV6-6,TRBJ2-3,ASSYILAGGPSSTDTQY
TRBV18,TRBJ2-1,ASSPDRTSGRSSYNEQF
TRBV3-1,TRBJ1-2,ASSPLGARGYT
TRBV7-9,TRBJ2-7,ASSLRRGTSGFEQY
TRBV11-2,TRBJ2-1,ASSLVLWGIGDNEQF
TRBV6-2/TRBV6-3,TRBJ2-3,ASSYSAGGDTQY
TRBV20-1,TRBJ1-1,SALARDNWNTEAF
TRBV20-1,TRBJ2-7,SAKWARGSYEQY
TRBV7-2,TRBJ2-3,ASSLTGSRTDTQY
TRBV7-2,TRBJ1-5,ASSQGQTLQPQH
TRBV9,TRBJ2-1,ASRRGQDGYNEQF
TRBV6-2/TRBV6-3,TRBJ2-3,ASSYGAADTDTQY
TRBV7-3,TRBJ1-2,ASSLGGQANYGYT
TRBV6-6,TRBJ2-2,ASRELDSVGELF
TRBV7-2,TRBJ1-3,ASSLARTSAGNTIY
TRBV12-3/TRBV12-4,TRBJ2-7,ASSLLATEQY